These 14 T cell receptor beta chains were sequenced from one sample in a study of cytomegalovirus exposure and HLA in healthy donors. 13 Jbeta primers and 60 Vbeta primers were used for the PCR. Here immunoSEQ multiplex PCR was the method, and the copy in TCRdb shows in-frame clones only, minus some. The sample lists 150,000 to 200,000 clones, about 77% seen once, with 1.3% in the top ten. What was sequenced was PBMCs. These receptors were collected from a man aged 25 to 40 in good health and CMV-seronegative.

V gene TRBV4-1 combines with J gene TRBJ1-1; 7 bases align to TRBD1. V was clipped by 3 bases and J by 7 bases; unmatched bases: 11. This CDR3 comprises 15 residues. The germline CDR1 and CDR2 sequences are MGHRA and YSYEKL. This chain's CDR3 is CASSQGPQGPLEAFF. CDR3 DNA: TGCGCCAGCAGCCAGGGTCCACAGGGGCCTCTTGAAGCTTTCTTT.

The chain combines TRBV19 with TRBJ1-4, with D possibly matching TRBD1 (6 bases). Germline-derived CDR1 and CDR2 are LNHDA and SQIVND (reference sequence). V lost 7 bases to trimming and J lost 0 bases, with 12 bases between them. The CDR3 is 15 amino acids. CDR3 amino acids: CASTPGHSTNEKLFF. CDR3 DNA sequence: TGTGCCAGTACCCCGGGACATTCAACTAATGAAAAACTGTTTTTT.

CDR3: CASSKGQGAYEQYF. CDR3 DNA sequence: TGCGCCAGCAGCAAGGGACAGGGGGCTTACGAGCAGTACTTC. The chain couples TRBV5-1 to TRBJ2-7; 12 positions match TRBD1. Germline loops: CDR1 SGHRS, CDR2 YFSETQ. The CDR3 totals 14 residues. The ends lost 4 bases at V and 4 bases at J; junction bases unmatched: 3. The whole variable domain, filled in from reference TRBV5-1 and TRBJ2-7, reads KAGVTQTPRYLIKTRGQQVTLSCSPISGHRSVSWYQQTPGQGLQFLFEYFSETQRNKGNFPGRFSGRQFSNSRSEMNVSTLELGDSALYLCASSKGQGAYEQYFGPGTRLTVT.

V usage is TRBV28 and J usage is TRBJ1-5; D ambiguous. The length of the CDR3 is 15 residues. The germline V and J ends were trimmed by 2 bases and 3 bases, with 11 bases remaining between them. Germline assignment: CDR1 MDHEN and CDR2 SYDVKM. This chain's CDR3 is CASSLGGGANQPQHF. CDR3 nucleotide sequence: TGTGCCAGCAGTTTAGGCGGAGGAGCCAATCAGCCCCAGCATTTT.

With respect to this clone: The DNA is omitted, as the CDR3 cannot be located on it reliably, and the CDR3 follows TCRdb's listing. The V gene is TRBV27, the J gene TRBJ2-1; no DNA check was done on the table's D call, TRBD1. With termini counted, the CDR3 has 14 amino acids. Germline V CDR1 and CDR2: MNHEY, SMNVEV (reference sequence). CDR3 residues: CASSILGPDNEQFF.

The CDR3: CASSYAGMIQETQYF. CDR3 DNA sequence: TGTGCCAGCAGTTACGCCGGGATGATTCAAGAGACCCAGTACTTC. This chain connects TRBV6-5 to TRBJ2-5; perhaps TRBD2 as D (5 bases). V was shortened by 2 bases and J by 2 bases, with 12 bases between the two germline ends. The germline V gene encodes CDR1 MNHEY and CDR2 SVGAGI. The CDR3 length is 15 residues.

V usage is TRBV23-1 and J usage is TRBJ2-2; 9 bases line up with TRBD1. TRBV23-1 is filed as an ORF, its function uncertain. Germline trimming cut 1 base from V and 3 bases from J; bases unmatched to any gene: 3. The CDR3 is made up of 16 amino acids. The CDR3 region has the DNA TGCGCCAGCAGTCAATGCACAGGGGGCGACACCGGGGAGCTGTTTTTT. This sequence encodes CASSQCTGGDTGELFF.

The rearrangement joins TRBV7-9 to TRBJ2-5; the D is unclear. This CDR3 is 13 amino acids long. The germline V gene has CDR1 SEHNR and CDR2 FQNEAQ (reference sequence). With 2 bases removed from V and 5 bases from J, the gap between germline ends came to 9 bases. CDR3 amino acids: CASSLTPQETQYF. CDR3 nucleotide sequence: TGTGCCAGCAGCTTAACACCACAGGAGACCCAGTACTTC.

The chain carries TRBV7-9 and TRBJ1-6; D call uncertain. The V gene lost 5 bases and the J gene lost 10 bases, with 18 bases spanning the gap. Germline lookup yields CDR1 SEHNR and CDR2 FQNEAQ (reference sequence). This CDR3 region has 15 residues. The CDR3 bases are TGTGCCAGCAGCCCCCGTGACTGGCTTGGGTCACCCCTCCACTTT. It codes for CASSPRDWLGSPLHF. The whole variable domain, filled in from reference TRBV7-9 and TRBJ1-6, reads DTGVSQNPRHKITKRGQNVTFRCDPISEHNRLYWYRQTLGQGPEFLTYFQNEAQLEKSRLLSDRFSAERPKGSFSTLEIQRTEQGDSAMYLCASSPRDWLGSPLHFGNGTRLTVT.

The chain couples TRBV27 to TRBJ2-7; D call uncertain. CDR1 MNHEY and CDR2 SMNVEV come from the germline V gene (reference sequence). The CDR3 covers 13 residues. V was pared by 0 bases and J by 3 bases, with 6 bases between. The CDR3 DNA reads as TGTGCCAGCAGTTTATCGAGCCACTACGAGCAGTACTTC. As protein: CASSLSSHYEQYF.

V usage is TRBV21-1 and J usage is TRBJ1-1; the D call TRBD1 from the table was never checked on the DNA. TRBV21-1 is reported as a pseudogene. The CDR3 sequence is 17 residues long. CDR3 protein: CATRLGTGGATGTEAFF. The CDR3, as DNA: TGTGCCACCAGGTTGGGGACAGGGGGCGCGACGGGAACTGAAGCTTTCTTT.

The V gene is TRBV5-6, the J gene TRBJ2-5; the match to TRBD1 covers 8 bases. CDR1 is SGHDT and CDR2 is YYEEEE in the germline V gene. V gave up 0 bases and J gave up 2 bases; unmatched junction bases: 3. The CDR3 covers 15 residues. In DNA form, the CDR3 reads TGTGCCAGCAGCTTGGGGACAGGGAGACAAGAGACCCAGTACTTC. It translates to CASSLGTGRQETQYF.

This chain joins TRBV29-1 and TRBJ1-2; the D is unclear. The CDR3 covers 11 residues. The germline V gene has CDR1 SQVTM and CDR2 ANQGSEA. V was pared by 1 base and J by 13 bases, with 13 bases between. DNA of the CDR3: TGCAGCGTTGAAGGACCCGACCAGGCCACCTTC. This codes for CSVEGPDQATF.

This clone was found once. V gene TRBV5-1 combines with J gene TRBJ2-2; TRBD2 matches 8 bases. Germline CDR1 is SGHRS and CDR2 is YFSETQ. V shed 2 bases, J shed 4 bases, and the junction held 10 bases outside the gene matches. This CDR3 contains 17 residues. CDR3 in amino acids: CASSFHRGGERTGELFF. The CDR3 DNA is TGCGCCAGCAGCTTCCACCGGGGGGGGGAACGCACCGGGGAGCTGTTTTTT.